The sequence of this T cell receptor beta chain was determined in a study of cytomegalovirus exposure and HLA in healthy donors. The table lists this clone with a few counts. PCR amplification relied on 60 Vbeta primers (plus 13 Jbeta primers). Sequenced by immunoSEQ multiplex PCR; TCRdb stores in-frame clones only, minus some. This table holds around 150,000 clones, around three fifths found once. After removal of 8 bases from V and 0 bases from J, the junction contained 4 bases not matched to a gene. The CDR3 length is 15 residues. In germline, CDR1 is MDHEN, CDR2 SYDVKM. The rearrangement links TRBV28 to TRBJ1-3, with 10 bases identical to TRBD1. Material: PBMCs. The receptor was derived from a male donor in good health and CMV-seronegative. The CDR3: CASGTGALSGNTIYF. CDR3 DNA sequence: TGTGCCAGCGGGACAGGGGCACTCTCTGGAAACACCATATATTTT.